A single sample gave rise to the 5 T cell receptor beta chains below, sequenced in a study of early T cells in non-severe SARS-CoV-2 infection. TCRdb re-called the 5' RACE reads through MiXCR, storing one row per CDR3 protein. In the table there are 70,000 to 85,000 distinct CDR3 sequences, 12% of which are singletons. The sample was whole blood. The origin of the receptors is an adult who was a healthcare worker with PCR-confirmed SARS-CoV-2 infection or an uninfected control (not recorded which).

The sample holds a few counts of this clonotype. CDR3 sequence reads: CASSFQGAGSYEQYF. The CDR3 DNA is TGTGCCAGCAGTTTCCAGGGGGCTGGATCCTACGAGCAGTACTTC. The chain links TRBV6-1 to TRBJ2-7; 8 bases map to TRBD1. V shed 5 bases and J 1 base; nucleotides not matched to a gene: 7. Germline V CDR1 and CDR2: MNHNS, SASEGT. The CDR3 runs 15 residues.

With regard to this clonotype: A much larger clone sits a single nucleotide away, making a read error possible. The chain uses TRBV24-1 and TRBJ2-1, with 8 bases fitting TRBD2. J was trimmed by 0 bases and V by 6 bases; bases with no gene match: 6. This CDR3 contains 16 residues. The germline V gene encodes CDR1 KGHDR and CDR2 SFDVKD. CDR3 coding DNA: TGTGCCACCAGTACTCCTAGCGGGTGCTCCTACAATGAGCAGTTCTTC. Residues: CATSTPSGCSYNEQFF.

At least ten counts were recorded for this clonotype. The rearrangement joins TRBV7-8 to TRBJ2-5, with TRBD1 matching over 12 bases. CDR3 size: 15 residues. Germline-derived CDR1 and CDR2 are SGHVS and FQNEAQ. Germline trimming cut 4 bases from V and 6 bases from J; bases unmatched to any gene: 6. This CDR3 reads CASSYGTGGEQTQYF. The CDR3 DNA reads as TGTGCCAGCAGCTACGGGACAGGGGGCGAGCAGACCCAGTACTTC.

Within the sample, this clonotype is medium-sized. The gene calls are TRBV3-1 and TRBJ2-7, with 13 positions matching TRBD2. Germline V gene sequence: CDR1 LGHDT, CDR2 YNNKEL (reference sequence). The CDR3 loop spans 14 amino acids. V was pared by 4 bases and J by 3 bases, with 0 bases of the junction left unmatched. The CDR3 protein is CASSRTSGSYEQYF. For the CDR3, the DNA is TGTGCCAGCAGCCGGACTAGCGGGAGCTACGAGCAGTACTTC.

The rearrangement joins TRBV29-1 to TRBJ2-1, with D tentatively TRBD2 (5 bases). The germline V gene has CDR1 SQVTM and CDR2 ANQGSEA. CDR3 size: 10 residues. Trimming left V 7 bases short and J 9 bases short, with 10 bases between. DNA of the CDR3: TGCAGCGCAGTCCGGGGTGAGCAGTTCTTC. Its protein product is CSAVRGEQFF.